These T cell receptor beta chains were read from a single sample in a study of identical twins. TCRdb reprocessed the 5' RACE reads with MiXCR, giving one entry per CDR3 protein. Found here are approximately 890,000 distinct CDR3 sequences, around 12% of them singletons; the top ten hold around 1.5%. Separately, the same data were catalogued under a study of yellow fever vaccine responses in identical twins.

The material sequenced was PBMCs. These receptors came from a woman in her late teens or twenties in good health. Both conserved end residues are part of each CDR3.

V gene	J gene	CDR3 protein
TRBV12-3/TRBV12-4	TRBJ2-7	CASSFDRAYEQYF
TRBV9	TRBJ1-2	CASSVDGGGSYYGYTF
TRBV2	TRBJ2-1	CASSKLGWSSYNEQFF
TRBV25-1	TRBJ1-1	CASSEWRLEGSIFGTEAFF
TRBV9	TRBJ2-5	CASSRDSEETQYF
TRBV12-3/TRBV12-4	TRBJ2-2	CASYAGLLSGELFF
TRBV11-2	TRBJ2-1	CASSLGTSLLYNEQFF
TRBV2	TRBJ1-2	CASRTGRYGYTF
TRBV11-2	TRBJ2-7	CASSFGMGGVAYEQYF
TRBV28	TRBJ1-5	CASLDWASNQPQHF
TRBV29-1	TRBJ2-1	CSVEEFGFDEQFF
TRBV9	TRBJ2-1	CASSATGFGEQFF
TRBV24-1	TRBJ2-1	CATSDQRGLPYNNEQFF
TRBV20-1	TRBJ2-7	CSASSGRAVQYF
TRBV7-9	TRBJ1-1	CATPQGPNTEAFF
TRBV20-1	TRBJ2-1	CSAREQLAESYNEQFF
TRBV5-1	TRBJ2-3	CASSLGQGKLYGTDTQYF
TRBV15	TRBJ2-1	CATSRSGSLSYEQFF
TRBV20-1	TRBJ2-1	CSASNRAYNEQFF
TRBV20-1	TRBJ2-7	CSARKAGGKQYF
TRBV15	TRBJ2-3	CAILAGTDTQYF
TRBV20-1	TRBJ1-1	CSARKQFTGTLDGAFF
TRBV12-3/TRBV12-4	TRBJ2-1	CASSFVGTGGSDEQFF
TRBV3-1	TRBJ2-7	CASSLSTPLVGEQYF
TRBV7-8	TRBJ2-2	CASSLVASGIYTGELFF
TRBV6-1	TRBJ2-7	CASRPREEGAGEQYF
TRBV10-3	TRBJ2-2	CAISESLAGGPNTGELFF
TRBV9	TRBJ1-6	CASSVGDRFNSPLHF
TRBV18	TRBJ1-1	CASSHTPAGDTEAFF
TRBV20-1	TRBJ2-3	CSARDATGLASTDTQYF
TRBV7-9	TRBJ1-1	CASPPNQGGGTEAFF
TRBV24-1	TRBJ2-1	CATSDLTGINEQFF
TRBV2	TRBJ2-2	CASITGNTGELFF
TRBV20-1	TRBJ2-7	CSARLAGASYEQYF
TRBV11-2	TRBJ2-2	CASSSSGGYTGELFF
TRBV7-9	TRBJ2-5	CASSPRLSARQETQYF
TRBV3-1	TRBJ2-1	CASSQEEAGGPLHEQFF
TRBV10-2	TRBJ2-3	CASSGRASGGPYYYTDTQYF
TRBV20-1	TRBJ2-1	CSALTSSSYNEQFF
TRBV4-1	TRBJ2-1	CASSQPQWGTYNEQFF
TRBV11-2	TRBJ2-7	CASSPTSPLGLAGRYEQYF
TRBV15	TRBJ2-5	CATSRDPPNQDRETQYF
TRBV2	TRBJ2-3	CASSELGYVGDTQYF
TRBV28	TRBJ2-7	CASSVGTSEEQYF
TRBV5-6	TRBJ2-7	CASSLSWPGQISRNEQYF
TRBV7-6	TRBJ2-1	CASSSSGGVFNEQFF
TRBV13	TRBJ2-7	CASSPGLGDYEQYF
TRBV5-1	TRBJ1-6	CASSLITGGWRSPLHF
TRBV24-1	TRBJ1-5	CATSDSSEGPQHF
TRBV7-3	TRBJ2-1	CASSLIAGEDDEQFF
TRBV6-1	TRBJ2-3	CASSHPSGGTDTQYF
TRBV10-3	TRBJ1-1	CAIRLFPNTEAFF
TRBV7-9	TRBJ2-3	CASSFKTGDTDTQYF
TRBV27	TRBJ1-4	CASRITGTNEKLFF